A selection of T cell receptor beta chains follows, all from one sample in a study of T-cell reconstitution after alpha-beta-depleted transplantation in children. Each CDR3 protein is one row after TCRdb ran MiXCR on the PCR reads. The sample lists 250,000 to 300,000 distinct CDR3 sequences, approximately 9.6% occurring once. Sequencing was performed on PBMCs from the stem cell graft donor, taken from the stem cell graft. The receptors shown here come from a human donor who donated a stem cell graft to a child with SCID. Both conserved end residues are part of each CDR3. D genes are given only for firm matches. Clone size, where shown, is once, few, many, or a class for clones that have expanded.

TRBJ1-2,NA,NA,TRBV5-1,CASSLARPQGEYGYTF,TGCGCCAGCAGCTTGGCGCGCCCTCAAGGAGAATATGGCTACACCTTC
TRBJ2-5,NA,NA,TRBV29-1,CSVEVAGGETQYF,TGCAGCGTTGAAGTGGCAGGGGGGGAGACCCAGTACTTC
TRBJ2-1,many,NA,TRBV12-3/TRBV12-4,CASSLPGAVPYNEQFF,TGTGCCAGCAGTTTACCTGGGGCTGTCCCCTACAATGAGCAGTTCTTC
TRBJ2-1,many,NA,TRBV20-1,CSAKPLSSYNEQFF,TGCAGTGCTAAACCTCTGAGCTCCTACAATGAGCAGTTCTTC
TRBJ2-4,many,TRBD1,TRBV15,CATSTFGQGAKNIQYF,TGTGCCACCAGCACTTTCGGACAGGGAGCCAAAAACATTCAGTACTTC
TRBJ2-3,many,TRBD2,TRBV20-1,CSAKTRGGTDTQYF,TGCAGTGCAAAGACCCGGGGGGGCACAGATACGCAGTATTTT
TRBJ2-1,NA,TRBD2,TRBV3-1,CASSRTSGGPSSYNEQFF,TGTGCCAGCAGTCGGACTAGCGGGGGTCCAAGCTCCTACAATGAGCAGTTCTTC
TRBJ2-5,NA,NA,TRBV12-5,CASGTGGTETQYF,TGTGCTAGTGGGACCGGGGGTACGGAGACCCAGTACTTC
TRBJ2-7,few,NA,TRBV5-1,CASSLAAGHYEQYF,TGCGCCAGCAGCTTGGCCGCAGGGCACTACGAGCAGTACTTC
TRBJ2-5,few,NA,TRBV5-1,CASSWDGFQETQYF,TGCGCCAGCAGCTGGGACGGCTTCCAAGAGACCCAGTACTTC
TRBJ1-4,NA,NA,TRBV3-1,CASSKTGAVREKLFF,TGTGCCAGCAGCAAAACGGGGGCCGTACGAGAAAAACTGTTTTTT
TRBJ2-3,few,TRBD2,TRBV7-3,CASSLTALAGNTDTQYF,TGTGCCAGCAGCTTAACGGCTTTAGCGGGCAACACAGATACGCAGTATTTT
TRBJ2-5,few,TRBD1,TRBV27,CASRKTGEETQYF,TGTGCCAGCAGAAAGACAGGGGAAGAGACCCAGTACTTC
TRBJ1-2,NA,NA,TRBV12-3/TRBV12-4,CASSSPGRLYGYTF,TGTGCCAGCAGTTCACCGGGACGACTATATGGCTACACCTTC
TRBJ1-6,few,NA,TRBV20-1,CSARDIAGDNSPLHF,TGCAGTGCTAGAGATATCGCTGGGGATAATTCACCCCTCCACTTT
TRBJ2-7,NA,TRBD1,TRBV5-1,CASNSLGTAYEQYF,TGCGCCAGCAACTCCCTCGGGACAGCCTACGAGCAGTACTTC
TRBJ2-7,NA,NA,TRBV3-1,CASSLPPSYEQYF,TGTGCCAGCAGCCTTCCGCCTTCCTACGAGCAGTACTTC
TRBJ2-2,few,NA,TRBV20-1,CSAPDRNTGELFF,TGCAGTGCTCCCGACCGGAACACCGGGGAGCTGTTTTTT
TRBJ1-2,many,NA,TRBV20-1,CSARDLGQEGNYGYTF,TGCAGTGCTAGAGATCTCGGCCAGGAGGGGAACTATGGCTACACCTTC
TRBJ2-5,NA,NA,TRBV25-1,CASSEGRQVGGQETQYF,TGTGCCAGCAGCGAAGGCCGGCAAGTTGGGGGCCAAGAGACCCAGTACTTC
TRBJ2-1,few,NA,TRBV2,CASKPDPTYNEQFF,TGTGCCAGCAAACCGGATCCGACCTACAATGAGCAGTTCTTC
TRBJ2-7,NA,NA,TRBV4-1,CASSQDKWRDSYEQYF,TGCGCCAGCAGCCAAGATAAATGGAGAGATTCCTACGAGCAGTACTTC
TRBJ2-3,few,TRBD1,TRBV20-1,CSARGKTGPLADTQYF,TGCAGTGCTAGAGGAAAGACAGGGCCTCTTGCAGATACGCAGTATTTT
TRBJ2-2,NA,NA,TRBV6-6,CASNARQSGELFF,TGTGCCAGCAACGCCCGACAGAGCGGGGAGCTGTTTTTT
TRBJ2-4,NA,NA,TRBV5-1,CASSLYLQADRNIQYF,TGCGCCAGCAGCTTGTACCTCCAGGCTGACAGAAACATTCAGTACTTC
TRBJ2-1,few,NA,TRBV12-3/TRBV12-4,CASSLGSVGQFF,TGTGCCAGCAGTTTAGGGTCCGTCGGGCAGTTCTTC
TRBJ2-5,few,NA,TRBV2,CASSDPETGVSQETQYF,TGTGCCAGCAGTGACCCCGAGACGGGTGTCAGCCAAGAGACCCAGTACTTC
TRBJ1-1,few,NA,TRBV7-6,CASSLDGGWNAEAFF,TGTGCCAGCAGCTTAGACGGGGGCTGGAACGCTGAAGCTTTCTTT
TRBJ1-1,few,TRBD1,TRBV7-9,CASSITGTGSLTEAFF,TGTGCCAGCAGCATCACCGGGACAGGGTCTCTCACTGAAGCTTTCTTT
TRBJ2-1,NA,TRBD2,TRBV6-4,CASSDSRGLAGVHEQFF,TGTGCCAGCAGTGACTCGAGGGGGCTAGCGGGGGTCCATGAGCAGTTCTTC
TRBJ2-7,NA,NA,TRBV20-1,CSARSGFVGGSTYEQYF,TGCAGTGCTAGATCGGGGTTTGTGGGTGGGAGCACCTACGAGCAGTACTTC
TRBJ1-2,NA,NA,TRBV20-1,CSARNEKNYGYTF,TGCAGTGCTAGAAATGAAAAAAACTATGGCTACACCTTC
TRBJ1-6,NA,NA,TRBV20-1,CSAPKREDNSPLHF,TGCAGTGCCCCGAAGCGGGAAGATAATTCACCCCTCCACTTT
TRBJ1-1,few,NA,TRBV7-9,CASSPSAEAFF,TGTGCCAGCAGCCCGAGTGCTGAAGCTTTCTTT
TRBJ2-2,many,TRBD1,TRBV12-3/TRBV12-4,CASSLGQGAGGELFF,TGTGCCAGCAGTCTCGGGCAGGGGGCTGGCGGGGAGCTGTTTTTT
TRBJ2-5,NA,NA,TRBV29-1,CSAKSVQWQETQYF,TGCAGCGCTAAATCCGTCCAGTGGCAAGAGACCCAGTACTTC
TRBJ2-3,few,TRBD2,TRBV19,CASSRLAGTDTQYF,TGTGCCAGTAGTAGACTAGCCGGAACAGATACGCAGTATTTT
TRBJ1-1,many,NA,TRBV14,CASSRISTLGTEAFF,TGTGCCAGCAGCCGGATATCCACGTTAGGCACTGAAGCTTTCTTT
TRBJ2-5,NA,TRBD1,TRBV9,CASSPGGTQYF,TGTGCCAGCAGCCCAGGGGGGACCCAGTACTTC
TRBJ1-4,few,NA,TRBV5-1,CASSPGLNNEKLFF,TGCGCCAGCAGCCCGGGACTGAATAATGAAAAACTGTTTTTT